These 8 T cell receptor beta chains originate from one sample sequenced in a study of blood T cell repertoires in COVID-19. The method was immunoSEQ multiplex PCR; TCRdb's version includes in-frame clones alone and lacks a portion of them. The sample lists under 200,000 clones, approximately 83% seen once, with roughly 2.9% in the top ten. The material sequenced was peripheral blood. The origin of the receptors is a woman aged 55-75 years with acute or convalescent COVID-19.

The chain couples TRBV29-1 to TRBJ2-7, with 7 bases that match TRBD2. In germline, CDR1 is SQVTM, CDR2 ANQGSEA. CDR3 size: 13 residues. V lost 6 bases, J lost 2 bases, and 7 bases stayed unmatched. In DNA form, the CDR3 reads TGCAGCGTCTCAGCGGGGCCGGCCTACGAGCAGTACTTC. Translating it yields CSVSAGPAYEQYF.

This chain uses TRBV7-8 with TRBJ1-2; 9 positions match TRBD1. This CDR3 has 15 amino acids. The germline gives CDR1 SGHVS, CDR2 FQNEAQ. V shed 1 base, J shed 3 bases, and the junction held 3 bases outside the gene matches. CDR3 DNA: TGTGCCAGCAGCTTAGACAGGGGGCAGGACTATGGCTACACCTTC. Translation gives CASSLDRGQDYGYTF.

The rearrangement uses TRBV14 and TRBJ1-1; D unclear. Germline V gives CDR1 SGHDN, CDR2 FVKESK. The CDR3 consists of 15 residues. Trimming took 3 bases from V and 4 from J, leaving 15 bases between them. The CDR3 here is CASSQIGRRGTEAFF. The CDR3 DNA reads TGTGCCAGCAGCCAGATCGGGCGTCGGGGCACTGAAGCTTTCTTT.

The gene calls are TRBV5-6 and TRBJ2-7; 7 positions agree with TRBD1. Trimming cost V 0 bases and J 6 bases; bases outside gene matches: 9. The CDR3 runs 15 residues. Germline V lookup: CDR1 SGHDT, CDR2 YYEEEE. The CDR3: CASSLDVQGYGEQYF. The CDR3, as DNA: TGTGCCAGCAGCTTGGACGTACAGGGGTATGGCGAGCAGTACTTC.

The sample holds a few counts of this clone. V is TRBV9 and J is TRBJ1-3, with no clear D. This CDR3 region has 18 residues. CDR1 is SGDLS and CDR2 is YYNGEE in the germline V gene. V was pared by 0 bases and J by 4 bases, with 20 bases between. CDR3 coding DNA: TGTGCCAGCAGCGTAGAATCGTTGGGCTCTCTGGCAGGAAACACCATATATTTT. Amino acid sequence: CASSVESLGSLAGNTIYF.

This sequence joins TRBV19 and TRBJ2-6; D unresolved. Trimming cost V 3 bases and J 0 bases, with 12 bases left between them. Germline-derived CDR1 and CDR2 are LNHDA and SQIVND (reference sequence). The CDR3 has 17 residues. This chain's CDR3 is CASSIYIEDSGANVLTF. The CDR3, as DNA: TGTGCCAGTAGTATTTACATCGAGGACTCTGGGGCCAACGTCCTGACTTTC.

The chain is built from TRBV11-3 and TRBJ2-7; TRBD1 is a possible D gene (6 bases). The CDR3 totals 14 residues. CDR1 SGHNT and CDR2 YENEEA come from the germline V gene. Trimming took 2 bases from V and 5 from J, leaving 13 bases between them. The CDR3: CASSLRQVRDEQYF. The CDR3, as DNA: TGTGCCAGCAGCTTACGACAGGTTCGGGACGAGCAGTACTTC. Supplemented by reference TRBV11-3 and TRBJ2-7, the full variable domain reads EAGVVQSPRYKIIEKKQPVAFWCNPISGHNTLYWYLQNLGQGPELLIRYENEEAVDDSQLPKDRFSAERLKGVDSTLKIQPAELGDSAVYLCASSLRQVRDEQYFGPGTRLTVT.

Written as DNA, the CDR3 is TGTGCCTGGAGTGGGGTTAGCGGGGGGATGAACTCCTACAATGAGCAGTTCTTC. It is translated as CAWSGVSGGMNSYNEQFF. The gene calls are TRBV30 and TRBJ2-1; 10 bases are a match to TRBD2. The germline gives CDR1 GTSNPN, CDR2 SVGIG (reference sequence). Germline trimming cut 1 base from V and 0 bases from J; bases unmatched to any gene: 9. The CDR3 is 18 amino acids.